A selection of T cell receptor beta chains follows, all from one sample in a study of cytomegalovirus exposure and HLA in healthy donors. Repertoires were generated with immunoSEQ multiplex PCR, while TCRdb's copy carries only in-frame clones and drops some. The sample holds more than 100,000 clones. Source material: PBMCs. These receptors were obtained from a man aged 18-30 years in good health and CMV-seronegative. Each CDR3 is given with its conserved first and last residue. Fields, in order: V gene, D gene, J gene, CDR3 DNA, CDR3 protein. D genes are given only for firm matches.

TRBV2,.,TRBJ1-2,TGTGCCAGCAGGTCCGACAGGCAAACCGTCTATGGCTACACCTTC,CASRSDRQTVYGYTF
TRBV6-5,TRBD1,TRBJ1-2,TGTGCCAGCAGTACGACAGGGGCGTGGGGCTACACCTTC,CASSTTGAWGYTF
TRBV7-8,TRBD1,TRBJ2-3,TGTGCCAGCAGCGATGTCCCACAGGGGGCACTTGGTACGCAGTATTTT,CASSDVPQGALGTQYF
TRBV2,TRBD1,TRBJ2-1,TGTGCCAGCAGTGAAACGGGACAGGGGCTCTACAATGAGCAGTTCTTC,CASSETGQGLYNEQFF
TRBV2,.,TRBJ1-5,TGTGCCAGCAGTACAGGAAGGGGGAGCAATCAGCCCCAGCATTTT,CASSTGRGSNQPQHF
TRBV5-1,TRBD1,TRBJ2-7,TGCGCCAGCAGCGTGGGACAGACCTACGAGCAGTACTTC,CASSVGQTYEQYF
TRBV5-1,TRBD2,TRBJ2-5,TGCGCCAGCAGTCCACTAGCGTCAGGAGAGACCCAGTACTTC,CASSPLASGETQYF
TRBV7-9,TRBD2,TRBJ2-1,TGTGCCAGCACCCCCGGGACTAGCGATGAGCAGTTCTTC,CASTPGTSDEQFF
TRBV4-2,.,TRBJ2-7,TGTGCCAGCAGTCCCGGCAGGACCTACGAGCAGTACTTC,CASSPGRTYEQYF
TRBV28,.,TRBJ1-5,TGTGCCAGCAGTTTAATAGGGGTGAATCAGCCCCAGCATTTT,CASSLIGVNQPQHF
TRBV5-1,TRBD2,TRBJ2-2,TGCGCCAGCAGCCATGGACTAGCGGGGGGAGGACCCGGGGAGCTGTTTTTT,CASSHGLAGGGPGELFF
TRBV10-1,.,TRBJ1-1,TGCGCCAGCAGGGGCAGCTTGGGCACTGAAGCTTTCTTT,CASRGSLGTEAFF
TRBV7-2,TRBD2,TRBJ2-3,TGTGCCAGCAGCCTTTTGCTAGCGGGAGCAGATACGCAGTATTTT,CASSLLLAGADTQYF
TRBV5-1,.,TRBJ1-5,TGCGCCAGCAGCCTGGAGGGGGGGAATCAGCCCCAGCATTTT,CASSLEGGNQPQHF
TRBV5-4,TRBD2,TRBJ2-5,TGTGCCAGCAGCTTGGCGGGGGGTCGAGAGACCCAGTACTTC,CASSLAGGRETQYF
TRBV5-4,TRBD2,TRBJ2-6,TGTGCCAGCAGCTTGGGGGCGGGAGGGCCTTCTGGGGCCAACGTCCTGACTTTC,CASSLGAGGPSGANVLTF
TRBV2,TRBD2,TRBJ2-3,TGTGCCAGCAGTGAAAGAGCGGGAGGAAAAGATACGCAGTATTTT,CASSERAGGKDTQYF
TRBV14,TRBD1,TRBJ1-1,TGTGCCAGCAGCCTCAAGAGGCAGGGGGCATGGAACACTGAAGCTTTCTTT,CASSLKRQGAWNTEAFF